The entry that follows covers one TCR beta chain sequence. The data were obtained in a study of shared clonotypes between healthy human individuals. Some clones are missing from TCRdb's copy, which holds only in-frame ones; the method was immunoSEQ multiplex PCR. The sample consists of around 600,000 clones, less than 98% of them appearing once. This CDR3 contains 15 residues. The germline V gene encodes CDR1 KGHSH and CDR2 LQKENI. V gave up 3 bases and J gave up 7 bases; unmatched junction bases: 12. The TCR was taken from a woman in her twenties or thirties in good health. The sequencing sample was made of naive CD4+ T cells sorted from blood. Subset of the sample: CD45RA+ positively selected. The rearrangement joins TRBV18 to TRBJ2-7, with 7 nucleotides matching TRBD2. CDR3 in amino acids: CASSPRKEAAGEQYF. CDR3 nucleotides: TGTGCCAGCTCACCGCGGAAGGAAGCAGCGGGAGAGCAGTACTTC.